The next 17 T cell receptor beta chains were all read from a single sample in a study of shared clonotypes between healthy human individuals. Naive CD8 cells, CD45RO-negative and positively selected for CCR7, excluded terminally differentiated effector memory CD45RA+ cells. This table comes from immunoSEQ multiplex PCR, and its TCRdb copy is limited to in-frame clones, with some not included. Seen here are about 700,000 clones, about 90% observed once, and the top ten hold 24%. The sample comprised naive CD8+ T cells sorted from blood. Receptors were obtained from a man aged 25 to 45 in good health.

In its sample, this clone was seen a few times. The chain has TRBV19 and TRBJ2-1, with D unclear. The germline V and J ends were trimmed by 4 bases and 0 bases, with 25 bases remaining between them. The CDR3 is 20 amino acids. Per germline, CDR1 LNHDA and CDR2 SQIVND (reference sequence). The CDR3 nucleotides are TGTGCCAGTAGTAACGGTCAGGTGGAGAACCGTCATCGCTCCTACAATGAGCAGTTCTTC. Its protein is CASSNGQVENRHRSYNEQFF.

The rearrangement joins TRBV4-1 to TRBJ2-7, with 8 bases identical to TRBD2. Germline assignment: CDR1 MGHRA and CDR2 YSYEKL. The CDR3 spans 12 residues. J was trimmed by 6 bases and V by 4 bases; bases with no gene match: 2. The CDR3 DNA sequence: TGCGCCAGCAGCCGAAGCGGGAGCGAGCAGTACTTC. Amino acid sequence: CASSRSGSEQYF.

The rearrangement links TRBV2 to TRBJ2-1; D uncertain. Trimming pared 5 bases from V and 5 bases from J, leaving 10 bases between. The germline V gene has CDR1 SNHLY and CDR2 FYNNEI. The CDR3 loop spans 13 amino acids. CDR3: CASSPLTDNEQFF. The CDR3 nucleotides read TGTGCCAGCAGTCCACTTACGGACAATGAGCAGTTCTTC.

The chain carries TRBV7-6 and TRBJ2-3; tentative D call: TRBD2 (6 bases). The CDR3 consists of 16 residues. Germline values: CDR1 SGHVS, CDR2 FNYEAQ. CDR3 nucleotide sequence: TGTGCAGGAGGGCATGGTGCTCACGGCGGCACAGATACGCAGTATTTT. Residues: CAGGHGAHGGTDTQYF.

The chain combines TRBV4-1 with TRBJ2-5; tentatively, D is TRBD1 (6 bases). The CDR3 has 16 residues. CDR1 and CDR2 (germline): MGHRA, YSYEKL. V was trimmed by 0 bases and J by 0 bases, leaving 11 bases between them. This CDR3 is CASSQEQGTYQETQYF. The CDR3 coding sequence is TGCGCCAGCAGCCAAGAGCAGGGGACGTACCAAGAGACCCAGTACTTC.

This clone appeared once. This sample also contains other DNA sequences that code for the same CDR3. J is TRBJ2-7 and V is TRBV5-1; D gene unclear. Germline CDR1 and CDR2: SGHRS and YFSETQ. CDR3 length: 11 residues. The ends were cut back, 4 bases at V and 0 bases at J, with 2 bases in the middle. The CDR3 loop is CASSASYEQYF. The CDR3 DNA reads TGCGCCAGCAGCGCCTCCTACGAGCAGTACTTC. Using reference TRBV5-1 and TRBJ2-7 for the parts outside the CDR3, the full variable domain is KAGVTQTPRYLIKTRGQQVTLSCSPISGHRSVSWYQQTPGQGLQFLFEYFSETQRNKGNFPGRFSGRQFSNSRSEMNVSTLELGDSALYLCASSASYEQYFGPGTRLTVT.

V and J are TRBV5-6 and TRBJ2-7; TRBD1 aligns across 8 bases. CDR3 length: 14 residues. Germline CDR1 is SGHDT and CDR2 is YYEEEE. V lost 4 bases to trimming and J lost 2 bases; unmatched junction nucleotides: 5. In DNA form, the CDR3 reads TGTGCCAGCAGCGGAGGGACAGGCACCTACGAGCAGTACTTC. Translation: CASSGGTGTYEQYF.

This chain uses TRBV5-6 with TRBJ2-7; TRBD2 matches 7 bases. The J segment lost 0 bases and the V segment lost 4 bases, leaving 7 bases of the junction unmatched. The CDR3 spans 15 residues. Germline values: CDR1 SGHDT, CDR2 YYEEEE. The CDR3 DNA sequence: TGTGCCAGCAGCAGCACCCTAGCGGACTCCTACGAGCAGTACTTC. Translating gives CASSSTLADSYEQYF.

The chain has TRBV7-9 and TRBJ2-3; 14 nucleotides match TRBD2. From germline, CDR1 is SEHNR and CDR2 FQNEAQ (reference sequence). J gave up 2 bases and V 4 bases, and 5 bases lay outside the gene matches. The CDR3 runs 17 residues. CDR3 DNA sequence: TGTGCCAGCAGCTCCGGGACTAGCGGGGGAAACACAGATACGCAGTATTTT. Protein product: CASSSGTSGGNTDTQYF.

This sequence joins TRBV11-2 and TRBJ1-1, with no clear D. V was cut by 1 base and J by 1 base, with 10 bases left in between. The V gene's germline CDR1 is SGHAT and CDR2 FQNNGV. The CDR3 extends over 15 amino acids. In nucleotides, the CDR3 is TGTGCCAGCAGCTTAGTTCCAGAACCGAACACTGAAGCTTTCTTT. It codes for CASSLVPEPNTEAFF.

This chain joins TRBV9 and TRBJ1-2; D not certain. V was shortened by 7 bases and J by 3 bases, with 19 bases between the two germline ends. The CDR3 totals 15 residues. Germline V gives CDR1 SGDLS, CDR2 YYNGEE. DNA for the CDR3: TGTGCCAGCGGACTTCGGAAGGAGGGTTACTATGGCTACACCTTC. It is translated as CASGLRKEGYYGYTF.

The V call is TRBV4-1, the J call TRBJ2-7; either TRBD1 or TRBD2 may supply D (6 bases each). This CDR3 contains 13 residues. Germline CDR1 and CDR2: MGHRA and YSYEKL. The CDR3 coding sequence is TGCGCAACCGAGGGGGAGGATGCCTACGAGCAGTACTTC. Its translation is CATEGEDAYEQYF.

This clone was detected a few times. The chain links TRBV7-9 to TRBJ2-3; TRBD2 aligns across 12 bases. CDR1 is SEHNR, CDR2 FQNEAQ, per germline (reference sequence). The CDR3 runs 15 residues. Losses at the gene ends were 4 bases for V and 6 bases for J; bases not matched to a gene: 5. CDR3 region: CASSSLAGGADTQYF. Written as DNA, the CDR3 is TGTGCCAGCAGCTCACTAGCGGGAGGTGCGGATACGCAGTATTTT.

The chain carries TRBV4-1 and TRBJ2-7; 8 bases match TRBD2. Germline lookup yields CDR1 MGHRA and CDR2 YSYEKL. The CDR3 length is 15 residues. The ends lost 0 bases at V and 0 bases at J; junction bases unmatched: 1. CDR3: CASSQESGSSYEQYF. The CDR3 DNA follows: TGCGCCAGCAGCCAAGAAAGCGGGAGCTCCTACGAGCAGTACTTC.

The CDR3 DNA reads TGTGCCACCAGCAGTGGGGTAGGAGTTTACTCCTACGAGCAGTACTTC. It translates to CATSSGVGVYSYEQYF. This chain links TRBV15 with TRBJ2-7; D is undetermined. Germline assignment: CDR1 LNHNV and CDR2 YYDKDF (reference sequence). V lost 3 bases to trimming and J lost 0 bases, with 15 bases between them. The CDR3 has 16 amino acids.

This clone was observed a single time. This sequence joins TRBV5-6 and TRBJ2-2; D perhaps matches TRBD2 (5 bases). The CDR3 extends over 14 amino acids. Trimming stripped 5 bases from V and 6 bases from J, with 14 bases between. Germline CDR1 SGHDT, CDR2 YYEEEE. The CDR3 spells CASRSGVVSGELFF. The CDR3 nucleotides are TGTGCCAGCAGATCCGGGGTGGTCTCCGGGGAGCTGTTTTTT.

The rearrangement joins TRBV11-2 to TRBJ2-1; no definite D call. The CDR3 is 12 residues long. Germline V gene data show CDR1 as SGHAT and CDR2 as FQNNGV. V shed 1 base and J shed 15 bases, with 13 bases lying between them. The CDR3 region is CASSLAGEVAFF. The CDR3 DNA follows: TGTGCCAGCAGCTTAGCCGGTGAGGTAGCGTTCTTC.